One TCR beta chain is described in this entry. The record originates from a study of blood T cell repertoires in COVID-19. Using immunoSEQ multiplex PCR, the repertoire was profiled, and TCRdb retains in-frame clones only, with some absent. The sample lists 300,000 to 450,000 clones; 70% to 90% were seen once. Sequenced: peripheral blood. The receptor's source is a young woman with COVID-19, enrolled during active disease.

The CDR3 DNA reads TGTGCCAGCAGTTTAAGGGACTTCTTCCTGCCCGAGCAGTACTTC. Its translation: CASSLRDFFLPEQYF. This rearrangement joins TRBV28 to TRBJ2-7, with D maybe TRBD2 (6 bases). Germline assignment: CDR1 MDHEN and CDR2 SYDVKM. This CDR3 comprises 15 residues. Trimming shortened V by 2 bases and J by 6 bases, and 17 bases separated the two germline ends.